The next 28 T cell receptor beta chains were all read from a single sample in a study of blood T cell repertoires in COVID-19. Clones were read by immunoSEQ multiplex PCR, and TCRdb kept only the in-frame ones, dropping some. Of around 220,000 clones listed, 88% are singletons. Sequences were obtained from peripheral blood. These receptors were taken from a man in his late teens or twenties with active or convalescent COVID-19.

The chain has TRBV29-1 and TRBJ2-2, with 12 bases fitting TRBD2. V was clipped by 7 bases and J by 4 bases; unmatched bases: 10. The germline CDR1 and CDR2 sequences are SQVTM and ANQGSEA. The CDR3 contains 16 residues. CDR3 sequence reads: CSAMTSGSGSTGELFF. CDR3 bases: TGCAGCGCCATGACTAGCGGGAGTGGCAGCACCGGGGAGCTGTTTTTT.

The rearrangement links TRBV9 to TRBJ1-1; D not resolved. Trimming removed 0 bases from V and 3 bases from J, with 9 bases in between. Germline V gene lookup returns CDR1 SGDLS and CDR2 YYNGEE. This CDR3 spans 14 amino acids. As DNA, the CDR3 is TGTGCCAGCAGCGTAGCCGGGGAGTACACTGAAGCTTTCTTT. It translates to CASSVAGEYTEAFF.

The rearrangement joins TRBV5-1 to TRBJ1-2, with a tentative D call TRBD1 (6 bases). V lost 0 bases to trimming and J lost 8 bases, with 11 bases between them. CDR1 and CDR2 from the germline V gene are SGHRS and YFSETQ. The CDR3 loop spans 13 amino acids. CDR3 coding DNA: TGCGCCAGCAGCTTGGTGACAGGCGGAGGCTACACCTTC. Protein: CASSLVTGGGYTF.

The chain uses TRBV28 and TRBJ2-1, with 9 bases that match TRBD2. Germline V gene lookup returns CDR1 MDHEN and CDR2 SYDVKM. The CDR3 runs to 15 residues. Trimming cost V 2 bases and J 7 bases; bases outside gene matches: 6. The CDR3 sequence is CASSLRLAGINEQFF. CDR3 in DNA: TGTGCCAGCAGTTTACGTCTAGCGGGGATAAATGAGCAGTTCTTC.

The rearrangement uses TRBV21-1 and TRBJ2-1; TRBD2 is the table's D call, not checked against the DNA. TRBV21-1 is listed as a pseudogene. The CDR3 length is 18 residues. In nucleotides, the CDR3 is TGTGCCAGCAGCAAATTTAGAGGGGGGGGTCGGACGTGCAATGAGCAGTTCTTC. It translates to CASSKFRGGGRTCNEQFF.

The J gene is TRBJ2-1, the V gene TRBV2; 8 bases fit TRBD2. After removal of 6 bases from V and 4 bases from J, the junction contained 11 bases not matched to a gene. The CDR3 has 16 amino acids. Germline V CDR1 and CDR2: SNHLY, FYNNEI. The CDR3 nucleotides are TGTGCCAGCAGCGCCTCCGGGACTAGTATTTACAATGAGCAGTTCTTC. Translation: CASSASGTSIYNEQFF. The full variable domain, rest sourced from reference TRBV2 and TRBJ2-1, is EPEVTQTPSHQVTQMGQEVILRCVPISNHLYFYWYRQILGQKVEFLVSFYNNEISEKSEIFDDQFSVERPDGSNFTLKIRSTKLEDSAMYFCASSASGTSIYNEQFFGPGTRLTVL.

This clone appeared once. The chain joins TRBV27 to TRBJ2-7; D remains unclear. With 5 bases removed from V and 4 bases from J, the gap between germline ends came to 12 bases. Germline V gene lookup returns CDR1 MNHEY and CDR2 SMNVEV (reference sequence). CDR3 size: 13 residues. CDR3 amino acids: CASSPPAGYEQYF. The CDR3 region has the DNA TGTGCCAGCAGTCCCCCCGCAGGATACGAGCAGTACTTC.

This rearrangement joins TRBV9 to TRBJ2-1; D is perhaps TRBD1 (6 bases). The CDR3 totals 14 residues. Germline V gene sequence: CDR1 SGDLS, CDR2 YYNGEE. V lost 3 bases and J 7 bases, leaving 14 bases between the germline ends. The DNA of the CDR3 is TGTGCCAGCAGCGCATGGACAGAGGGTAATGAGCAGTTCTTC. Encoded protein: CASSAWTEGNEQFF. The whole variable domain, remainder taken from reference TRBV9 and TRBJ2-1, is DSGVTQTPKHLITATGQRVTLRCSPRSGDLSVYWYQQSLDQGLQFLIQYYNGEERAKGNILERFSAQQFPDLHSELNLSSLELGDSALYFCASSAWTEGNEQFFGPGTRLTVL.

J is TRBJ2-3 and V is TRBV3-1 (or the pseudogene TRBV3-2); 9 positions match TRBD1. The CDR3 contains 15 residues. In germline, CDR1 is LGHDT, CDR2 YNNKEL (reference sequence). J was trimmed by 2 bases and V by 3 bases; bases with no gene match: 3. This CDR3 reads CASSHRDRDTDTQYF. The CDR3 DNA is TGTGCCAGCAGCCATCGGGACAGGGACACAGATACGCAGTATTTT.

The chain couples TRBV19 to TRBJ1-1, with D possibly TRBD1 on 5 matching bases. The V end lost 7 bases, the J end lost 4 bases, and 16 bases lay between the germline ends. This CDR3 is 14 amino acids long. Germline lookup yields CDR1 LNHDA and CDR2 SQIVND (reference sequence). Written as DNA, the CDR3 is TGTGCCAGTACGGGGGGAGACAGAGGCACTGAAGCTTTCTTT. Translating gives CASTGGDRGTEAFF. Full variable domain (rest looked up from reference TRBV19 and TRBJ1-1): DGGITQSPKYLFRKEGQNVTLSCEQNLNHDAMYWYRQDPGQGLRLIYYSQIVNDFQKGDIAEGYSVSREKKESFPLTVTSAQKNPTAFYLCASTGGDRGTEAFFGQGTRLTVV.

This chain connects TRBV29-1 to TRBJ2-7; TRBD1 matches 10 bases. Germline V CDR1 and CDR2: SQVTM, ANQGSEA. There are 14 residues in the CDR3. After removal of 7 bases from V and 6 bases from J, the junction contained 12 bases not matched to a gene. Here the CDR3 DNA reads TGCAGCGCTCTCGGGGGGGACAGGGGAGCCGAGCAGTACTTC. This gives the protein CSALGGDRGAEQYF.

The CDR3 DNA reads TGTGCCAGCTCGTGGCAGGTCTCCTACGAGCAGTACTTC. Residues: CASSWQVSYEQYF. The chain is built from TRBV11-2 and TRBJ2-7; D is unclear. The CDR3 has 13 residues. The V end lost 8 bases, the J end lost 0 bases, and 11 bases lay between the germline ends. The V gene's germline CDR1 is SGHAT and CDR2 FQNNGV. Looking up the rest from reference TRBV11-2 and TRBJ2-7 gives the full variable domain: EAGVAQSPRYKIIEKRQSVAFWCNPISGHATLYWYQQILGQGPKLLIQFQNNGVVDDSQLPKDRFSAERLKGVDSTLKIQPAKLEDSAVYLCASSWQVSYEQYFGPGTRLTVT.

V and J are TRBV5-5 and TRBJ1-5; 9 nucleotides agree with TRBD1. The CDR3 sequence is 16 residues long. V shed 4 bases and J 5 bases; nucleotides not matched to a gene: 10. CDR1 and CDR2 (germline): SGHKS, YYEKEE (reference sequence). This CDR3 is CASSPGTGRSDQPQHF. CDR3 sequence (DNA): TGTGCCAGCAGCCCCGGGACAGGGAGATCGGATCAGCCCCAGCATTTT.

This chain links TRBV19 with TRBJ1-2; D is uncertain. The V gene's germline CDR1 is LNHDA and CDR2 SQIVND (reference sequence). The CDR3 is 14 amino acids. Trimming removed 2 bases at V and 5 bases at J, with 12 bases between. The CDR3, as DNA: TGTGCCAGTAGTATAATATCCGGGATTTATGGCTACACCTTC. Its protein product is CASSIISGIYGYTF.

The chain has TRBV6-4 and TRBJ2-5, with 8 positions matching TRBD2. This CDR3 is 15 amino acids long. V trimming: 8 bases; J trimming: 1 base; junction bases outside the gene matches: 9. Germline assignment: CDR1 MRHNA and CDR2 SNTAGT. CDR3 DNA: TGTGCCAGCTCCAAGCGGGAGTTGCGCCAAGAGACCCAGTACTTC. It specifies CASSKRELRQETQYF.

The chain is built from TRBV10-2 and TRBJ2-3, with TRBD2 matching 10 bases. J gave up 6 bases and V 7 bases, and 7 bases lay outside the gene matches. The length of the CDR3 is 14 residues. Germline V gene sequence: CDR1 WSHSY, CDR2 SAAADI. The CDR3 is CASTSGSSQDTQYF. The CDR3 nucleotides are TGCGCCAGCACTAGCGGGAGTTCCCAGGATACGCAGTATTTT.

The gene calls are TRBV20-1 and TRBJ2-7, with D tentatively TRBD1 (6 bases). Germline V gives CDR1 DFQATT, CDR2 SNEGSKA (reference sequence). CDR3 length: 14 amino acids. V was pared by 3 bases and J by 5 bases, with 17 bases between. CDR3 region: CSASPGVKADEQYF. The CDR3 nucleotides are TGCAGTGCTAGTCCAGGGGTAAAGGCTGACGAGCAGTACTTC.

The chain is built from TRBV19 and TRBJ1-1; no firm D call. CDR3 length: 14 amino acids. Between the trimmed V and J ends, which lost 5 bases and 7 bases, there was a span of 17 bases. Germline V gives CDR1 LNHDA, CDR2 SQIVND (reference sequence). The CDR3 sequence is CASSAPRVRYEAFF. Written as DNA, the CDR3 is TGTGCCAGTAGTGCTCCGCGCGTGAGGTATGAAGCTTTCTTT.

This rearrangement joins TRBV4-3 to TRBJ2-7; no definite D call. The CDR3 loop spans 15 amino acids. V lost 0 bases to trimming and J lost 3 bases, with 12 bases between them. Germline V gene lookup returns CDR1 LGHNA and CDR2 YSLEER. The CDR3 loop reads CASSQDVRGGYEQYF. The CDR3 region has the DNA TGCGCCAGCAGCCAAGATGTGCGTGGTGGCTACGAGCAGTACTTC.

The J gene is TRBJ2-3, the V gene TRBV6-5; no firm D call. Per the germline V gene, CDR1 is MNHEY and CDR2 is SVGAGI. Trimming stripped 4 bases from V and 1 base from J, with 12 bases between. CDR3 length: 15 amino acids. The CDR3 protein is CASSFLMAGTDTQYF. The CDR3 DNA reads TGTGCCAGCAGTTTCCTAATGGCGGGCACAGATACGCAGTATTTT.

The gene calls are TRBV10-3 and TRBJ2-5, with 11 bases lining up with TRBD2. This CDR3 is 18 amino acids long. Germline CDR1 ENHRY, CDR2 SYGVKD. The J segment lost 5 bases and the V segment lost 0 bases, leaving 11 bases of the junction unmatched. CDR3 DNA: TGTGCCATCAGTGAGTCGCTGTCACTAGCGGGAGTGGGGGAGACCCAGTACTTC. Translating it yields CAISESLSLAGVGETQYF.

The chain carries TRBV6-5 and TRBJ1-1; 7 nucleotides match TRBD1. Germline trimming cut 7 bases from V and 11 bases from J; bases unmatched to any gene: 16. The CDR3 covers 14 residues. CDR1 is MNHEY and CDR2 is SVGAGI in the germline V gene. The CDR3 DNA sequence: TGTGCCAGCAACCTAGGGGGCAGGGCGAACCACGCTTTCTTT. Amino acids: CASNLGGRANHAFF.

This clone was detected a few times. This CDR3 is CASSLLREPGELFF. CDR3 in DNA: TGTGCCAGCAGCCTTCTCAGGGAACCCGGGGAGCTGTTTTTT. The chain has TRBV6-4 and TRBJ2-2, with D perhaps matching TRBD1 (5 bases). Trimming took 6 bases from V and 6 from J, leaving 14 bases between them. The V gene's germline CDR1 is MRHNA and CDR2 SNTAGT. The CDR3 is 14 residues long.

The rearrangement uses TRBV5-4 and TRBJ1-2; 7 nucleotides line up with TRBD1. The junction had 13 bases not matched to a gene; V was cut back by 0 bases and J by 8 bases. Germline values: CDR1 SGHNT, CDR2 YYREEE (reference sequence). This CDR3 is 16 amino acids long. For the CDR3, the DNA is TGTGCCAGCAGCTTGGGAGACAGGGTCACGTTGGAAGGCTACACCTTC. Amino acids: CASSLGDRVTLEGYTF. Full variable domain (outside the CDR3, taken from reference TRBV5-4 and TRBJ1-2): ETGVTQSPTHLIKTRGQQVTLRCSSQSGHNTVSWYQQALGQGPQFIFQYYREEENGRGNFPPRFSGLQFPNYSSELNVNALELDDSALYLCASSLGDRVTLEGYTFGSGTRLTVV.

The chain employs TRBV5-4 and TRBJ2-1, with D unresolved. V was cut by 1 base and J by 0 bases, with 8 bases left in between. There are 15 residues in the CDR3. Germline CDR1 reads SGHNT; CDR2 reads YYREEE (reference sequence). CDR3 residues: CASSLTLSSYNEQFF. The CDR3 bases are TGTGCCAGCAGCTTGACTCTAAGCTCCTACAATGAGCAGTTCTTC.

This chain connects TRBV28 to TRBJ1-3; tentative D call: TRBD1 (6 bases). The germline gives CDR1 MDHEN, CDR2 SYDVKM. V dropped 8 bases and J dropped 9 bases, with 20 bases sitting between them. The CDR3 covers 14 residues. In nucleotides, the CDR3 is TGTGCCAGCTTGAGGACAGAAACCGGTGGCACCATATATTTT. This encodes CASLRTETGGTIYF.

The CDR3 DNA follows: TGTGCCAGCTCACCACGGTCTAGCTTCGACACCGGGGAGCTGTTTTTT. This sequence encodes CASSPRSSFDTGELFF. The rearrangement links TRBV18 to TRBJ2-2, with a weak D call TRBD2 (5 bases). This CDR3 is built from 16 residues. Germline CDR1 reads KGHSH; CDR2 reads LQKENI. The V end was cut by 1 base, the J end by 3 bases, with 12 bases between.

The chain combines TRBV28 with TRBJ2-7, with TRBD1 matching over 9 bases. The V gene's germline CDR1 is MDHEN and CDR2 SYDVKM. The CDR3 totals 16 residues. With V trimmed by 4 bases and J by 2 bases, 9 bases remained unmatched. CDR3 coding DNA: TGTGCCAGCAGTTCCCGCGGGACAGGGTCCCCCTACGAGCAGTACTTC. Translation gives CASSSRGTGSPYEQYF.